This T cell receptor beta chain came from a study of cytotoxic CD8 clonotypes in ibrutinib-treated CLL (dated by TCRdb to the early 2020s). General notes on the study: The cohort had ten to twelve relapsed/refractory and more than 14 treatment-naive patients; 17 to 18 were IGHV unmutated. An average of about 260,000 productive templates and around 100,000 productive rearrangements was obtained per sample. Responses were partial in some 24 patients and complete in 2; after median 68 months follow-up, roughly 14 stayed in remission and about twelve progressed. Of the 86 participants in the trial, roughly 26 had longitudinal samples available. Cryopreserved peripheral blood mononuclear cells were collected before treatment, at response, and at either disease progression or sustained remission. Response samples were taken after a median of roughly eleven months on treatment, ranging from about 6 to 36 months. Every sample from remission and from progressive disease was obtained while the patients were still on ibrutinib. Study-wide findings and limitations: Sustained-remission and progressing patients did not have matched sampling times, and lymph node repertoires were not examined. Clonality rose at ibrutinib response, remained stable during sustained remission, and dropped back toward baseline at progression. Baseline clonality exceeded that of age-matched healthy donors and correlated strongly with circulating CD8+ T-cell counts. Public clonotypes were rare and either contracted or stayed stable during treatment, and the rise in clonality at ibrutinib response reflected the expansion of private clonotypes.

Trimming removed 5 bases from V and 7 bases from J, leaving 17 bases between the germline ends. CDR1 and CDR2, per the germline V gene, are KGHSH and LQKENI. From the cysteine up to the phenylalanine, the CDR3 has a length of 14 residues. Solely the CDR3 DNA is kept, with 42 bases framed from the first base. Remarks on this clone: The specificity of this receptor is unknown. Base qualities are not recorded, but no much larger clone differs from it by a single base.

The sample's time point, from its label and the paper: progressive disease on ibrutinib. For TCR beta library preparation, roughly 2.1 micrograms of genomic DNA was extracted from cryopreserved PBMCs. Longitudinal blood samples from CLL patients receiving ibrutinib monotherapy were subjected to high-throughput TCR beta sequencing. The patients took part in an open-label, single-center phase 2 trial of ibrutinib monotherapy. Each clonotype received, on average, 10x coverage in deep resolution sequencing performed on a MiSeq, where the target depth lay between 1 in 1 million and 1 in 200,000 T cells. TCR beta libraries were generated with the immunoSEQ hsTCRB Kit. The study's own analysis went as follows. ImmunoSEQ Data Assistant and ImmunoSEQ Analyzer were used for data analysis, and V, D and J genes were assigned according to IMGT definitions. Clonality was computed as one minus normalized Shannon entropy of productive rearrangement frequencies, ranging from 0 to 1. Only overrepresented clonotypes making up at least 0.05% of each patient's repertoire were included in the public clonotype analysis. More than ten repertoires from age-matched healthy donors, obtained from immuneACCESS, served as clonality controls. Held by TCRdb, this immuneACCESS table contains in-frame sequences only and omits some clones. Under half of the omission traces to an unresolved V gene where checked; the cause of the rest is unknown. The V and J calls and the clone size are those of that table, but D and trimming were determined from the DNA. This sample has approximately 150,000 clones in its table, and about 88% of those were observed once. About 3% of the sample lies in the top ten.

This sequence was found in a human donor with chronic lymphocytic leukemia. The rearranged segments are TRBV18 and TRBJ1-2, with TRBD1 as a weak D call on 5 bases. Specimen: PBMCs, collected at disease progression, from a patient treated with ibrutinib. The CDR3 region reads CASSDTRGAGGYTF. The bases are TGTGCCAGCTCAGACACCCGGGGCGCAGGTGGCTACACCTTC.